These 25 T cell receptor beta chains came from one sample sequenced in a study of tumor and adjacent non-tumor tissue in lung cancer. TCRbeta libraries were built with three rounds of nested PCR, modified from ARM-PCR. Each CDR3 protein is one row after TCRdb ran MiXCR on the multiplex PCR reads. In the table there are 100,000 or so distinct CDR3 sequences, less than 75% of which are singletons. The template was RNA from unsorted bulk tissue. More than 3 cm separated this lung sample from the edge of the tumor. Specimen: distant non-tumor lung tissue. These receptors were obtained from a man aged 25-45 years with non-small cell lung cancer.

There are a few counts of this clonotype. One base away lies a much larger clone, so this may be a sequencing read error. V is TRBV4-2 and J is TRBJ2-7; TRBD1 matches 7 bases. The CDR3 length is 14 residues. Germline V gives CDR1 LGHNA, CDR2 YNFKEQ. The CDR3 loop is CASSHATGPYEQCF. The CDR3 DNA reads TGTGCCAGCAGCCATGCGACAGGGCCCTACGAGCAGTGCTTC.

Comments on this clonotype: Given a much more abundant clone one base away, this may be a read error. The rearrangement links TRBV6-5 to TRBJ2-7, with a tentative D call TRBD1 (6 bases). The germline V gene encodes CDR1 MNHEY and CDR2 SVGAGI. Trimming took 5 bases from V and 5 from J, leaving 13 bases between them. The CDR3 has 13 amino acids. CDR3 residues: CASSGDMGDEQYF. CDR3 in DNA: TGTGCCAGCAGTGGGGACATGGGGGACGAGCAGTACTTC.

This clonotype is a singleton in its sample. V usage is TRBV7-8 and J usage is TRBJ2-7, with TRBD2 identical over 13 bases. Germline assignment: CDR1 SGHVS and CDR2 FQNEAQ. J gave up 3 bases and V 5 bases, and 16 bases lay outside the gene matches. The CDR3 has 19 residues. This chain's CDR3 is CASSIVVGGTSGNSYEQYF. Written as DNA, the CDR3 is TGTGCCAGCAGCATAGTAGTGGGGGGGACTAGCGGGAATAGCTACGAGCAGTACTTC.

Points on this clonotype: One junction end does not reproduce the germline sequence, and a read error may be involved. The gene calls are TRBV6-2 or TRBV6-3 and TRBJ2-3; 9 nucleotides agree with TRBD2. Germline CDR1 and CDR2: MNHEY and SVGEGT. The CDR3 extends over 19 amino acids. CDR3 in DNA: TGTGCCAGCAGTGGGATAGGGACTAGCAGGGGTTACCGCATAGATACGCAGTACTTT. Translated, it gives CASSGIGTSRGYRIDTQYF.

Concerning this clonotype: A much larger clone lies a single base off, so this may be a read error. The chain uses TRBV29-1 and TRBJ2-2; D uncertain. Germline V gene lookup returns CDR1 SQVTM and CDR2 ANQGSEA. The CDR3 sequence is 14 residues long. CDR3 amino acids: CSAAAQSNIGELFF. Here the CDR3 DNA reads TGCAGCGCCGCAGCCCAATCCAACATCGGGGAGCTGTTTTTT.

The V call is TRBV20-1, the J call TRBJ2-5; D is unresolved. Germline assignment: CDR1 DFQATT and CDR2 SNEGSKA (reference sequence). This CDR3 is 14 amino acids long. The V gene lost 5 bases and the J gene lost 8 bases, with 21 bases spanning the gap. CDR3 amino acids: CSASIGRLLDTQYF. CDR3 DNA sequence: TGCAGTGCTTCAATCGGTCGTCTCCTAGATACCCAGTACTTC.

Comment on this clonotype: Being one base from a much bigger clone, this may be a read error. The rearrangement links TRBV7-8 to TRBJ2-3, with a possible D match to TRBD1 (5 bases). Germline V gene sequence: CDR1 SGHVS, CDR2 FQNEAQ. The CDR3 consists of 14 residues. The CDR3 region has the DNA TGTGCCAACAGCTTATCAGGGAACACAGATACGCAGTATTTT. It translates to CANSLSGNTDTQYF. The full variable domain, with the rest looked up from reference TRBV7-8 and TRBJ2-3, is GAGVSQSPRYKVAKRGQDVALRCDPISGHVSLFWYQQALGQGPEFLTYFQNEAQLDKSGLPSDRFFAERPEGSVSTLKIQRTQQEDSAVYLCANSLSGNTDTQYFGPGTRLTVL.

The rearrangement uses TRBV12-3 or TRBV12-4 and TRBJ2-7; D ambiguous. The CDR3 loop spans 14 amino acids. Trimming shortened V by 8 bases and J by 4 bases, and 18 bases separated the two germline ends. The CDR3 region has the DNA TGTGCCAGCTCGGTTGCATTGGGCACTTACGAGCAGTACTTC. Translated: CASSVALGTYEQYF.

This chain links TRBV7-9 with TRBJ2-7; D perhaps matches TRBD1 (6 bases). This CDR3 contains 14 residues. V lost 4 bases, J lost 0 bases, and 10 bases lay in between. Germline V CDR1 and CDR2: SEHNR, FQNEAQ (reference sequence). As DNA, the CDR3 is TGTGCCAGCAGCTGGGACACGAACTCCTACGAGCAGTACTTC. It codes for CASSWDTNSYEQYF.

Worth noting for this clonotype: This likely comes from a read error, as the CDR3 has no conserved phenylalanine or tryptophan at its end. The chain links TRBV6-1 to TRBJ2-5, with D perhaps TRBD1 (5 bases). This CDR3 spans 14 amino acids. The germline V gene encodes CDR1 MNHNS and CDR2 SASEGT. The CDR3 loop reads CASSATVMKETQYV. The DNA of the CDR3 is TGTGCCAGCAGTGCGACAGTTATGAAAGAGACTCAGTACGTC.

J is TRBJ1-1 and V is TRBV9; perhaps TRBD1 as D (6 bases). Germline values: CDR1 SGDLS, CDR2 YYNGEE. Trimming stripped 5 bases from V and 8 bases from J, with 16 bases between. The CDR3 is made up of 13 amino acids. CDR3 in DNA: TGTGCCAGCAGTGACAACAGGGATACCGAAGCTTTCTTT. Its protein product is CASSDNRDTEAFF.

DNA of the CDR3: TGCAGCGTTGAGGCCTCTCATGGACGGAATGAAAAACTGTTTTTT. Protein sequence: CSVEASHGRNEKLFF. The chain joins TRBV29-1 to TRBJ1-4; D not resolved. The V gene's germline CDR1 is SQVTM and CDR2 ANQGSEA. V lost 3 bases and J lost 5, with 16 bases in between. The CDR3 spans 15 residues.

About this clonotype itself: Relative to the germline gene, one junction end is altered; a read error may explain this. This chain joins TRBV5-6 and TRBJ2-2; TRBD1 agrees at 7 bases. Germline lookup yields CDR1 SGHDT and CDR2 YYEEEE. The CDR3 totals 15 residues. For the CDR3, the DNA is TGTGCCAACAGCGGTGGGACAGTAAACACCGGGGAGCTGTTTTTT. Protein product: CANSGGTVNTGELFF.

This clonotype was recorded a few times. No conserved phenylalanine or tryptophan is present at the end of the CDR3, so a read error is the likely explanation. The V call is TRBV20-1, the J call TRBJ2-7, with unresolved D. Germline loops: CDR1 DFQATT, CDR2 SNEGSKA (reference sequence). Trimming cost V 7 bases and J 0 bases, with 16 bases left between them. The CDR3 contains 14 residues. The CDR3 DNA reads as TGCAGTGTTCCCGCCGCAGGCAACTCCTACGAGCAGTACTCC. It translates to CSVPAAGNSYEQYS.

The genes are TRBV30 and TRBJ1-1; 8 bases match TRBD1. CDR3 size: 13 residues. The V and J ends lost 8 bases and 4 bases, in that order; junction bases with no gene match: 9. Germline V CDR1 and CDR2: GTSNPN, SVGIG (reference sequence). For the CDR3, the DNA is TGTGCCCTAACCTCGGACAGGGTCACTGAAGCTTTCTTT. Protein product: CALTSDRVTEAFF.

A remark on this clonotype: A read error may account for a junction end that differs from germline. J is TRBJ1-1 and V is TRBV11-2, with unresolved D. Germline CDR1 reads SGHAT; CDR2 reads FQNNGV. This CDR3 region has 13 residues. The CDR3: CASSFIVDIEAFF. As DNA, the CDR3 is TGTGCCAGTAGCTTTATCGTCGACATTGAAGCTTTCTTT. Full variable domain (outside the CDR3, taken from reference TRBV11-2 and TRBJ1-1): EAGVAQSPRYKIIEKRQSVAFWCNPISGHATLYWYQQILGQGPKLLIQFQNNGVVDDSQLPKDRFSAERLKGVDSTLKIQPAKLEDSAVYLCASSFIVDIEAFFGQGTRLTVV.

This clonotype has only a few counts. A much larger clone is a single base away; this may be a read error. This chain connects TRBV6-6 to TRBJ2-1; 7 bases match TRBD1. From germline, CDR1 is MNHNY and CDR2 SVGAGI (reference sequence). With 5 bases clipped from V and 6 bases from J, the junction kept 10 bases outside the gene matches. The CDR3 consists of 15 residues. CDR3 sequence: CASSKPGQCSNEQFF. The DNA for the CDR3 is TGTGCCAGCAGTAAGCCGGGACAGTGTTCCAATGAGCAGTTCTTC.

This clonotype was seen many times. The chain couples TRBV12-3 or TRBV12-4 to TRBJ2-4, with D possibly TRBD1 on 5 matching bases. CDR3 length: 13 residues. With 11 bases removed from V and 2 bases from J, the gap between germline ends came to 13 bases. CDR3 residues: CASTAGSKNIQYF. The CDR3 region has the DNA TGTGCCTCGACCGCAGGGTCCAAAAACATTCAGTACTTC.

The chain joins TRBV20-1 to TRBJ2-7, with 11 bases matching TRBD2. Germline values: CDR1 DFQATT, CDR2 SNEGSKA (reference sequence). V lost 3 bases to trimming and J lost 12 bases; unmatched junction nucleotides: 13. CDR3 length equals 14 residues. The CDR3 sequence is CSASTGTSGYEWYF. CDR3 coding DNA: TGCAGTGCTAGTACCGGGACTAGCGGCTACGAGTGGTACTTC.

Remarks on this clonotype: This may be a read error: a much more frequent sequence differs by one nucleotide. The rearrangement joins TRBV12-3 or TRBV12-4 to TRBJ2-1; 8 positions match TRBD2. CDR3 length: 14 residues. As DNA, the CDR3 is TGTGTCAGCAGTTTAAGCGGGGGTTCAAATGAGCAGTTCTTC. It translates to CVSSLSGGSNEQFF.

This clonotype was observed many times. The chain couples TRBV4-1 to TRBJ2-1, with a possible D match to TRBD2 (6 bases). CDR1 and CDR2 (germline): MGHRA, YSYEKL. This CDR3 has 16 residues. The V and J ends lost 4 bases and 1 base respectively, with 14 bases between them. CDR3 sequence (DNA): TGCGCCAGCAGCCGTCCCCGGGAGCTATCCTACAATGAGCAGTTCTTC. This codes for CASSRPRELSYNEQFF.

About this clonotype: A junction boundary mismatches the germline segment, possibly from a read error. The rearrangement links TRBV11-2 to TRBJ1-5; no clear D. CDR1 is SGHAT, CDR2 FQNNGV, per germline. The CDR3 has 13 amino acids. The CDR3 DNA follows: TGTGCCGGCAGCTTAGCGGTGAATCAGCCCCAGCATTTT. Its translation: CAGSLAVNQPQHF.

This clonotype appeared once. Sequence at one end of the junction differs from germline and may be a read error. The chain uses TRBV6-1 and TRBJ2-7; 9 bases align to TRBD1. The CDR3 has 16 amino acids. The germline gives CDR1 MNHNS, CDR2 SASEGT. CDR3 loop: CANSEWTGTGLCEQYF. CDR3 in DNA: TGTGCCAACAGTGAATGGACCGGGACAGGGTTATGCGAGCAGTACTTC.

With regard to this clonotype: The CDR3 end shows no conserved phenylalanine or tryptophan, and so a read error is likely. The rearrangement joins TRBV20-1 to TRBJ2-6; TRBD1 aligns across 10 bases. This CDR3 spans 16 amino acids. CDR1 DFQATT and CDR2 SNEGSKA come from the germline V gene (reference sequence). V was pared by 7 bases and J by 0 bases, with 6 bases of the junction left unmatched. In DNA form, the CDR3 reads TGCAGTGTCCTGACAGGGGGCGGCTCTGGGGCCAACGTCCTGACTATC. Translation: CSVLTGGGSGANVLTI.

Regarding this clonotype: An end of the junction differs from the germline gene, which may be a read error. The chain is built from TRBV20-1 and TRBJ1-1, with 7 bases lining up with TRBD1. There are 16 residues in the CDR3. Germline lookup yields CDR1 DFQATT and CDR2 SNEGSKA (reference sequence). The CDR3 protein is CSATDRDHSWNTEAFF. CDR3 DNA sequence: TGTAGTGCCACCGACAGGGACCACTCCTGGAACACTGAAGCTTTCTTT.